Listed below are T cell receptor beta chains from one sample, sequenced in a study of blood T cell repertoires in COVID-19. This table comes from immunoSEQ multiplex PCR, and its TCRdb copy is limited to in-frame clones, with some not included. The top ten hold roughly 6.7% of the sample, which has 50,000 to 65,000 clones, around 80% seen once. Material for sequencing was peripheral blood. These TCRs come from a human donor in a cohort sampled during active COVID-19. The CDR3 runs from the conserved cysteine through the conserved F or W. The order of the fields is clone size, D gene, J gene, V gene, CDR3 protein, CDR3 DNA. The D gene is left open where the match is weak. The size of a clone is reported for some rows only, either as once, few or many, or as a class for expanded clones.

clone size: -; D gene: -; J gene: TRBJ2-4; V gene: TRBV5-4; CDR3 protein: CASSSRDRGDIQYF; CDR3 DNA: TGTGCCAGCAGCTCGCGGGACAGAGGTGACATTCAGTACTTC
clone size: -; D gene: -; J gene: TRBJ2-5; V gene: TRBV5-6; CDR3 protein: CASSRQGNQETQYF; CDR3 DNA: TGTGCCAGCAGCCGCCAGGGGAACCAAGAGACCCAGTACTTC
clone size: -; D gene: TRBD1; J gene: TRBJ1-2; V gene: TRBV6-5; CDR3 protein: CASTTGQGYGYTF; CDR3 DNA: TGTGCCAGCACAACGGGACAGGGCTATGGCTACACCTTC
clone size: few; D gene: -; J gene: TRBJ2-1; V gene: TRBV6-5; CDR3 protein: CASTLMADYNEQFF; CDR3 DNA: TGTGCCAGCACCCTGATGGCAGACTACAATGAGCAGTTCTTC
clone size: -; D gene: TRBD2; J gene: TRBJ2-7; V gene: TRBV4-1; CDR3 protein: CASSPQGTRTYEQYF; CDR3 DNA: TGCGCCAGCAGCCCCCAAGGGACTAGAACCTACGAGCAGTACTTC
clone size: once; D gene: TRBD1; J gene: TRBJ1-4; V gene: TRBV2; CDR3 protein: CASTEDRAKLFF; CDR3 DNA: TGTGCCAGCACCGAGGACAGGGCTAAACTGTTTTTT
clone size: few; D gene: -; J gene: TRBJ2-6; V gene: TRBV6-5; CDR3 protein: CASRGGASGANVLTF; CDR3 DNA: TGTGCCAGCAGGGGGGGGGCCTCTGGGGCCAACGTCCTGACTTTC
clone size: -; D gene: TRBD1; J gene: TRBJ2-7; V gene: TRBV13; CDR3 protein: CASSSGMGQSYEQYF; CDR3 DNA: TGTGCCAGCAGCTCGGGAATGGGACAGAGCTACGAGCAGTACTTC
clone size: -; D gene: -; J gene: TRBJ2-3; V gene: TRBV7-6; CDR3 protein: CASDEGKKRTDTQYF; CDR3 DNA: TGTGCCAGCGATGAGGGCAAAAAAAGGACAGATACGCAGTATTTT
clone size: -; D gene: -; J gene: TRBJ2-3; V gene: TRBV3-1/TRBV3-2; CDR3 protein: CASSHLGSDTQYF; CDR3 DNA: TGTGCCAGCAGCCACCTAGGCTCAGATACGCAGTATTTT
clone size: -; D gene: -; J gene: TRBJ1-4; V gene: TRBV6-5; CDR3 protein: CASSYTARGANEKLFF; CDR3 DNA: TGTGCCAGCAGTTACACCGCCCGGGGGGCTAATGAAAAACTGTTTTTT
clone size: few; D gene: -; J gene: TRBJ2-7; V gene: TRBV10-1; CDR3 protein: CASSAGGSTYEQYF; CDR3 DNA: TGCGCCAGCAGTGCCGGAGGGTCCACCTACGAGCAGTACTTC
clone size: -; D gene: -; J gene: TRBJ1-5; V gene: TRBV13; CDR3 protein: CASSLGGEMSNQPQHF; CDR3 DNA: TGTGCCAGCAGCTTAGGAGGGGAAATGAGCAATCAGCCCCAGCATTTT
clone size: -; D gene: -; J gene: TRBJ2-3; V gene: TRBV5-1; CDR3 protein: CASSLETRADTQYF; CDR3 DNA: TGCGCCAGCAGCTTGGAGACTAGGGCCGATACGCAGTATTTT
clone size: -; D gene: -; J gene: TRBJ2-4; V gene: TRBV6-5; CDR3 protein: CASSRFSSGLVQYF; CDR3 DNA: TGTGCCAGCAGTCGGTTCTCTTCAGGGCTCGTTCAGTACTTC
clone size: -; D gene: TRBD2; J gene: TRBJ2-3; V gene: TRBV18; CDR3 protein: CASSPDRLAGGLATDTQYF; CDR3 DNA: TGTGCCAGCTCACCAGACCGTCTAGCGGGAGGCCTTGCCACAGATACGCAGTATTTT
clone size: -; D gene: -; J gene: TRBJ1-1; V gene: TRBV6-5; CDR3 protein: CASSYSRGGDTEAFF; CDR3 DNA: TGTGCCAGCAGTTACTCGAGAGGGGGGGACACTGAAGCTTTCTTT
clone size: -; D gene: -; J gene: TRBJ1-3; V gene: TRBV23-1; CDR3 protein: CASREDLSGNTIYF; CDR3 DNA: TGCGCCAGCAGGGAGGACCTCTCTGGAAACACCATATATTTT
clone size: -; D gene: -; J gene: TRBJ2-1; V gene: TRBV28; CDR3 protein: CASSQGSLTTGSEQFF; CDR3 DNA: TGTGCCAGCAGTCAGGGTTCATTAACCACCGGGAGTGAGCAGTTCTTC
clone size: -; D gene: -; J gene: TRBJ2-1; V gene: TRBV6-5; CDR3 protein: CASYQAIYNEQFF; CDR3 DNA: TGTGCCAGCTATCAGGCTATCTACAATGAGCAGTTCTTC
clone size: -; D gene: -; J gene: TRBJ2-3; V gene: TRBV5-1; CDR3 protein: CASSLATSGTDTQYF; CDR3 DNA: TGCGCCAGCAGCTTGGCCACTAGTGGCACAGATACGCAGTATTTT
clone size: -; D gene: TRBD2; J gene: TRBJ2-3; V gene: TRBV10-3; CDR3 protein: CAISPLAGKTDTQYF; CDR3 DNA: TGTGCCATCAGCCCACTAGCGGGAAAAACAGATACGCAGTATTTT
clone size: -; D gene: TRBD2; J gene: TRBJ2-5; V gene: TRBV28; CDR3 protein: CASSPWGSGRGETQYF; CDR3 DNA: TGTGCCAGCAGTCCTTGGGGTAGCGGGAGGGGGGAGACCCAGTACTTC
clone size: -; D gene: -; J gene: TRBJ1-2; V gene: TRBV5-4; CDR3 protein: CASSGEGTGYTF; CDR3 DNA: TGTGCCAGCAGCGGTGAGGGAACTGGCTACACCTTC
clone size: -; D gene: -; J gene: TRBJ2-3; V gene: TRBV18; CDR3 protein: CASSLTFAGKDTQYF; CDR3 DNA: TGTGCCAGCTCACTTACCTTCGCAGGGAAAGATACGCAGTATTTT
clone size: -; D gene: TRBD1; J gene: TRBJ2-5; V gene: TRBV19; CDR3 protein: CASSRTGTGTFTQYF; CDR3 DNA: TGTGCCAGTAGTAGAACCGGGACAGGGACCTTCACCCAGTACTTC
clone size: -; D gene: TRBD2; J gene: TRBJ2-1; V gene: TRBV5-1; CDR3 protein: CASSLGTSNGHEQFF; CDR3 DNA: TGCGCCAGCAGCTTGGGGACTAGCAATGGGCATGAGCAGTTCTTC
clone size: -; D gene: TRBD1; J gene: TRBJ2-1; V gene: TRBV2; CDR3 protein: CASTRQQGYNEQFF; CDR3 DNA: TGTGCCAGCACCCGACAACAGGGGTACAATGAGCAGTTCTTC
clone size: -; D gene: -; J gene: TRBJ2-5; V gene: TRBV5-1; CDR3 protein: CASSLALRGGETQYF; CDR3 DNA: TGCGCCAGCAGCTTGGCCCTTAGGGGGGGAGAGACCCAGTACTTC
clone size: -; D gene: TRBD1; J gene: TRBJ1-3; V gene: TRBV7-2; CDR3 protein: CASSLAGQRRFSTGNTIYF; CDR3 DNA: TGTGCCAGCAGCTTAGCGGGACAGAGAAGGTTTTCGACTGGAAACACCATATATTTT
clone size: few; D gene: TRBD1; J gene: TRBJ2-1; V gene: TRBV11-1; CDR3 protein: CASTKSGQIYNEQFF; CDR3 DNA: TGTGCCAGCACCAAATCGGGACAGATTTACAATGAGCAGTTCTTC
clone size: -; D gene: -; J gene: TRBJ2-1; V gene: TRBV27; CDR3 protein: CASSLGRYNEQFF; CDR3 DNA: TGTGCCAGCTCCCTCGGCAGGTACAATGAGCAGTTCTTC
clone size: -; D gene: -; J gene: TRBJ2-3; V gene: TRBV5-4; CDR3 protein: CASSLGDLNTDTQYF; CDR3 DNA: TGTGCCAGCAGCTTAGGGGACTTGAACACAGATACGCAGTATTTT
clone size: -; D gene: -; J gene: TRBJ1-1; V gene: TRBV7-8; CDR3 protein: CASSLARAMNTEAFF; CDR3 DNA: TGTGCCAGCAGCTTAGCCCGAGCTATGAACACTGAAGCTTTCTTT
clone size: many; D gene: -; J gene: TRBJ1-2; V gene: TRBV11-2; CDR3 protein: CASSFSSNYGYTF; CDR3 DNA: TGTGCCAGCAGCTTTAGCAGTAACTATGGCTACACCTTC
clone size: -; D gene: -; J gene: TRBJ2-7; V gene: TRBV18; CDR3 protein: CASSAATTTRHEQYF; CDR3 DNA: TGTGCCAGCTCCGCCGCCACCACGACTCGCCACGAGCAGTACTTC
clone size: -; D gene: -; J gene: TRBJ2-3; V gene: TRBV11-3; CDR3 protein: CASSSPSTDTQYF; CDR3 DNA: TGTGCCAGCAGCTCCCCTTCCACAGATACGCAGTATTTT
clone size: -; D gene: TRBD1; J gene: TRBJ1-3; V gene: TRBV6-6; CDR3 protein: CASSRPGQGARGNTIYF; CDR3 DNA: TGTGCCAGCAGTCGACCGGGACAGGGGGCGCGTGGAAACACCATATATTTT
clone size: -; D gene: TRBD1; J gene: TRBJ1-5; V gene: TRBV29-1; CDR3 protein: CSVVTGGFNQPQHF; CDR3 DNA: TGCAGCGTTGTGACAGGGGGCTTCAATCAGCCCCAGCATTTT
clone size: -; D gene: -; J gene: TRBJ2-5; V gene: TRBV19; CDR3 protein: CASSIPGDSETQYF; CDR3 DNA: TGTGCCAGTAGTATCCCAGGGGATTCAGAGACCCAGTACTTC
clone size: -; D gene: -; J gene: TRBJ1-6; V gene: TRBV7-2; CDR3 protein: CASSSTSGQFSSPLHF; CDR3 DNA: TGTGCCAGCAGCTCTACCTCGGGACAATTTTCGTCACCCCTCCACTTT
clone size: -; D gene: -; J gene: TRBJ1-2; V gene: TRBV5-1; CDR3 protein: CASSLRPLEGYTF; CDR3 DNA: TGCGCCAGCAGCTTGCGACCCCTGGAGGGCTACACCTTC
clone size: -; D gene: TRBD2; J gene: TRBJ2-1; V gene: TRBV4-1; CDR3 protein: CASSRATPSGGSSYNEQFF; CDR3 DNA: TGCGCCAGCAGCCGAGCAACGCCTAGCGGGGGTAGCTCCTACAATGAGCAGTTCTTC
clone size: -; D gene: -; J gene: TRBJ1-3; V gene: TRBV5-1; CDR3 protein: CASSLADMGGGNTIYF; CDR3 DNA: TGCGCCAGCAGCTTGGCGGACATGGGTGGTGGAAACACCATATATTTT
clone size: -; D gene: TRBD2; J gene: TRBJ2-7; V gene: TRBV19; CDR3 protein: CATRTRGSSYEQYF; CDR3 DNA: TGTGCCACCCGAACTCGCGGGAGCTCCTACGAGCAGTACTTC
clone size: few; D gene: -; J gene: TRBJ2-1; V gene: TRBV9; CDR3 protein: CASSVGTYNEQFF; CDR3 DNA: TGTGCCAGCAGCGTAGGTACCTACAATGAGCAGTTCTTC
clone size: -; D gene: -; J gene: TRBJ2-2; V gene: TRBV10-1; CDR3 protein: CASSRGTGELFF; CDR3 DNA: TGCGCCAGCAGCCGAGGGACCGGGGAGCTGTTTTTT
clone size: few; D gene: TRBD2; J gene: TRBJ2-7; V gene: TRBV5-1; CDR3 protein: CASRFQGLAGWDEQYF; CDR3 DNA: TGCGCCAGCAGATTCCAAGGACTAGCGGGTTGGGACGAGCAGTACTTC
clone size: -; D gene: -; J gene: TRBJ1-1; V gene: TRBV7-9; CDR3 protein: CASSLAVGTAQNTEAFF; CDR3 DNA: TGTGCCAGCAGCTTAGCGGTCGGCACAGCCCAGAACACTGAAGCTTTCTTT
clone size: -; D gene: TRBD2; J gene: TRBJ2-3; V gene: TRBV7-2; CDR3 protein: CASSLVGGRAPDTQYF; CDR3 DNA: TGTGCCAGCAGCTTAGTGGGCGGGAGGGCCCCAGATACGCAGTATTTT
clone size: -; D gene: -; J gene: TRBJ2-1; V gene: TRBV7-9; CDR3 protein: CASNRWESSYNEQFF; CDR3 DNA: TGTGCCAGCAACCGTTGGGAGAGCTCCTACAATGAGCAGTTCTTC
clone size: -; D gene: -; J gene: TRBJ1-1; V gene: TRBV10-2; CDR3 protein: CASSENDGGTEAFF; CDR3 DNA: TGCGCCAGCAGTGAGAACGACGGCGGCACTGAAGCTTTCTTT
clone size: -; D gene: -; J gene: TRBJ1-1; V gene: TRBV28; CDR3 protein: CASSLSHRDTEAFF; CDR3 DNA: TGTGCCAGCAGTTTATCTCACAGAGACACTGAAGCTTTCTTT
clone size: -; D gene: -; J gene: TRBJ2-2; V gene: TRBV5-1; CDR3 protein: CASSLLQGNTGELFF; CDR3 DNA: TGCGCCAGCAGCTTATTACAGGGGAACACCGGGGAGCTGTTTTTT
clone size: once; D gene: -; J gene: TRBJ2-2; V gene: TRBV15; CDR3 protein: CATSRDLPGVPGELFF; CDR3 DNA: TGTGCCACCAGCAGAGATCTCCCAGGGGTTCCCGGGGAGCTGTTTTTT
clone size: -; D gene: TRBD2; J gene: TRBJ2-1; V gene: TRBV7-2; CDR3 protein: CASSLAGGRVGEQFF; CDR3 DNA: TGTGCCAGCAGCCTAGCGGGAGGTAGGGTCGGTGAGCAGTTCTTC